This T cell receptor (beta chain) comes out of a study of T-cell memory formation after mild COVID-19 (dated by TCRdb to 2020 to 2023). General notes on the study: TCR sequence clusters from the two donors were found to be largely donor specific. Longitudinal TCRalpha and TCRbeta repertoire sequencing tracked T-cell clones expanding and contracting after mild COVID-19 in a couple of donors. Two young, previously healthy adult volunteers, one female and one male, were included in the cohort. Here is what the overall study found, with its caveats: Contracting CD4+ clones turned up mainly in the CM and EM memory subsets, whereas EMRA was where CD8+ clones were enriched. Some responding clones were detected in pre-infection memory, suggesting pre-existing cross-reactive memory T cells joined the SARS-CoV-2 response. Clones contracting from day 15 to 85 had balanced CD4/CD8 phenotypes, while a second wave expanding from day 15 to 37 was biased towards CD4+. The study covered only a couple of mild cases, and larger cohorts including severe cases with pre-infection samples were considered necessary. SARS-CoV-2 specificity was not confirmed for the second-wave clones peaking on day 37.

PBMCs were isolated by Ficoll-Paque density gradient centrifugation. The germline V gene encodes CDR1 SGHRS and CDR2 YFSETQ. The CDR3 runs 15 residues from the cysteine to the phenylalanine. Left in the record is the CDR3 DNA by itself, 45 bases read in frame from the first base. Ends trimmed: V by 0 bases, J by 8 bases; bases unmatched to a gene: 8. Sequenced on an Illumina NovaSeq 6000. Using 5'RACE with constant-segment primers, TCRalpha and TCRbeta cDNA libraries were constructed, with sample barcodes and unique molecular identifiers added in the process. RNA was extracted from every sample with Trizol reagent. The libraries were amplified in two PCR steps, and the second step added a second sample barcode and Illumina TruSeq adapters. Libraries were sequenced on an Illumina NovaSeq with 2 x 150 bp paired-end reads. As for the original processing: With migec v1.2.7, reads were demultiplexed and then collapsed into UMI-guided consensus sequences. Using mixcr v2.1.11, the UMI consensuses were aligned to TRA and TRB V and J templates and assembled into clonotypes. Clonotypes were classified as expanded or contracted when called significant by both edgeR and NoisET, with noise models trained on biological replicates. For edgeR calls, a false discovery rate-adjusted p below 0.01 and a log2 fold-change threshold of 1 were applied. As an exploratory analysis of dynamics, max-normalized trajectories of the 1000 most abundant clonotypes were examined by PCA with hierarchical clustering. The CD4 or CD8 phenotype of responding clones was assigned using the separately sequenced CD4+ and CD8+ repertoires. TCRdb reran the public reads through fastp at Q25 and MiXCR, keeping productive beta chains. Rows with one shared CDR3 protein collapse into an entry with the most common genes and DNA. The V and J calls were not made by the authors but by TCRdb's processing. The sample table lists hundreds of thousands of distinct CDR3 sequences, roughly 18% of them with a count of one. 12% of the sample rests with the top ten.

Points on this clonotype: Its antigen has not been determined. No per-base quality is available; no much larger clone lies one base away.

The receptor's source is an adult woman who had mild COVID-19 (a few samples of this study predate the infection). The sample titles of this study are shuffled in the database, so cell type and time point are left out; the donor was told from shared clones. What was sequenced was PBMCs or a T cell subset sorted from them (not recorded which). In this chain, TRBV5-1 is recombined with TRBJ2-1; TRBD2 lines up with 7 middle nucleotides. In nucleotide form, the sequence is TGCGCCAGCAGCTTGGTGGCTAGCGGACCCTATGAGCAGTTCTTC. It encodes CASSLVASGPYEQFF.